This T cell receptor beta chain was found in a study of vaccination and CD4 T cells after COVID-19. Treatment: approximately 9-day PBMC culture with coronavirus spike peptide pools or control peptides (ViraFEST assay). Harvesting of the unexposed donor's CD4+ T cells predated the COVID-19 pandemic (2011-2018). The germline V gene has CDR1 SEHNR and CDR2 FQNEAQ (reference sequence). The germline V and J ends were trimmed by 3 bases and 4 bases, with 9 bases remaining between them. This CDR3 is built from 13 residues. Of note for this clonotype: The antigen is undetermined.

The Oncomine TCR Beta short-read assay was applied to DNA of cultured CD4+ T cells. TCRdb ran MiXCR on the PCR reads and lists one entry per CDR3 protein. This sample has some 7,000 distinct CDR3 sequences, with 35% to 45% found just once. The specimen was CD4+ T cells from blood, cultured in vitro. The TCR was taken from a human donor in good health. The chain uses TRBV7-9 and TRBJ2-5; D remains unclear. The CDR3 nucleotides are TGTGCCAGCAGCTTGTCCCCCCCAGAGACCCAGTACTTC. Its protein product is CASSLSPPETQYF. The full variable domain, completed using reference TRBV7-9 and TRBJ2-5, is DTGVSQNPRHKITKRGQNVTFRCDPISEHNRLYWYRQTLGQGPEFLTYFQNEAQLEKSRLLSDRFSAERPKGSFSTLEIQRTEQGDSAMYLCASSLSPPETQYFGPGTRLLVL.